This T cell receptor (beta chain) appears in the sequencing data of a study of T cell responses to AZD1222 COVID-19 vaccine. Method: immunoSEQ multiplex PCR; TCRdb's copy keeps in-frame clones and lacks some. The sample shows fewer than 200,000 clones, around 90% of them seen only once. Study conclusions and caveats: Among vaccine-associated CD4 TCRs, coverage spanned spike, with dominance at 160-218 and 743-854. Baseline testing showed seropositivity in only six AZD1222 recipients.

On this clone itself: What it binds is unknown.

The sample was peripheral blood, taken on day 0 of AZD1222 vaccination. The clonotype comes from an adult in good health.

The CDR3 region has the DNA TGTGCCAGCAGTTTTGGACGGAACTATGGCTACACCTTC. As protein: CASSFGRNYGYTF. The chain uses TRBV6-5 and TRBJ1-2; D remains unclear. V was pared by 4 bases and J by 2 bases, with 8 bases between. CDR3 length equals 13 residues. Germline lookup yields CDR1 MNHEY and CDR2 SVGAGI.